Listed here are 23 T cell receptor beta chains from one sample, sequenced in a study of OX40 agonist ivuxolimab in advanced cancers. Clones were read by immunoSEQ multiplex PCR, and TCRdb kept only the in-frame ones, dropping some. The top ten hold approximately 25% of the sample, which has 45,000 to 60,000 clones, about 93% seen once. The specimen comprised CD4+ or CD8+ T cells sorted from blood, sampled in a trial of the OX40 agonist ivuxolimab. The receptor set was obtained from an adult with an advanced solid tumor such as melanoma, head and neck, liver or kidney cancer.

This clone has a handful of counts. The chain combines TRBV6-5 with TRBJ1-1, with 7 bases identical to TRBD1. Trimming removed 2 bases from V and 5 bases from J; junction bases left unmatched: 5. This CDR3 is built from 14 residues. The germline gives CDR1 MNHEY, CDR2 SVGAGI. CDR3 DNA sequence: TGTGCCAGCAGTTACGCGACAGGGATTACTGAAGCTTTCTTT. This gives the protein CASSYATGITEAFF.

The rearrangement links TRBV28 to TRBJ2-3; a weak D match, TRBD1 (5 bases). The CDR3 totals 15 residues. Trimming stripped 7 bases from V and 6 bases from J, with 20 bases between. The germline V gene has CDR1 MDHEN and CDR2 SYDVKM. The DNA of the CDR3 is TGTGCCAGCACCCTTGGTGCAGGGCGGTGGGATACGCAGTATTTT. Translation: CASTLGAGRWDTQYF.

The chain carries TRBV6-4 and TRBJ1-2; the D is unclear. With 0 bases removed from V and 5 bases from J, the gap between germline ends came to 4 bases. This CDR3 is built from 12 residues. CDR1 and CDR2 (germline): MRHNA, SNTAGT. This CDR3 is CASSDSGYGYTF. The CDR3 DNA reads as TGTGCCAGCAGTGACTCCGGGTATGGCTACACCTTC.

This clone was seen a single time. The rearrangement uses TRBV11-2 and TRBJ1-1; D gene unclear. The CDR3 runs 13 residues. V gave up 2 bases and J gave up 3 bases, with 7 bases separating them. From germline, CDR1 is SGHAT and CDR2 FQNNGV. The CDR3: CASSLYKDTEAFF. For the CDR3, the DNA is TGTGCCAGCAGCTTATATAAGGACACTGAAGCTTTCTTT.

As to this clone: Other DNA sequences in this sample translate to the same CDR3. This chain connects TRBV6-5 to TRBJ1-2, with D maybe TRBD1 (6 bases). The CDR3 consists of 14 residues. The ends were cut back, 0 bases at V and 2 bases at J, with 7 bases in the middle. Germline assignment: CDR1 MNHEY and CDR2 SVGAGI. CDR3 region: CASSYSGGNYGYTF. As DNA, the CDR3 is TGTGCCAGCAGTTACTCAGGGGGGAACTATGGCTACACCTTC.

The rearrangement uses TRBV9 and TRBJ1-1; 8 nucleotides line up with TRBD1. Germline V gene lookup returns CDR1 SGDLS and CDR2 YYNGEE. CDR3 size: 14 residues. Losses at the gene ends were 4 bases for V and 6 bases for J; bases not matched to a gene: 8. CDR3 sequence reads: CASSRAGGDSEAFF. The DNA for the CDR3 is TGTGCCAGCAGCCGGGCAGGGGGCGACTCTGAAGCTTTCTTT. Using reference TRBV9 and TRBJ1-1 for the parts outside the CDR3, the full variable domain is DSGVTQTPKHLITATGQRVTLRCSPRSGDLSVYWYQQSLDQGLQFLIQYYNGEERAKGNILERFSAQQFPDLHSELNLSSLELGDSALYFCASSRAGGDSEAFFGQGTRLTVV.

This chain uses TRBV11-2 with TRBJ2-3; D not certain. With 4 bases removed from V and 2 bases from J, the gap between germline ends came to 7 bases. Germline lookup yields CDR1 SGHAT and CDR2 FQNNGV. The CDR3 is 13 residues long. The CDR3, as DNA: TGTGCCAGCAGCTCTCGGGCCACAGATACGCAGTATTTT. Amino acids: CASSSRATDTQYF.

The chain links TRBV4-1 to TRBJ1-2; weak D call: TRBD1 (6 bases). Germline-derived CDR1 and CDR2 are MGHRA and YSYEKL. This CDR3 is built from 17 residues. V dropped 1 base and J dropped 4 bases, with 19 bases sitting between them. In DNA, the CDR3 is TGCGCCAGCAGCCAAGCCCGGGGGGGAACAGGGAGCTATGGCTACACCTTC. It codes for CASSQARGGTGSYGYTF.

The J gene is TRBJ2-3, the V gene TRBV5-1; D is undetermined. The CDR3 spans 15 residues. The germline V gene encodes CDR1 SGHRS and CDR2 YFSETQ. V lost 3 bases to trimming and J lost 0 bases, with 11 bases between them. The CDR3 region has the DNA TGCGCCAGCAGCTCATTTGGCGGTAGCACAGATACGCAGTATTTT. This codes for CASSSFGGSTDTQYF.

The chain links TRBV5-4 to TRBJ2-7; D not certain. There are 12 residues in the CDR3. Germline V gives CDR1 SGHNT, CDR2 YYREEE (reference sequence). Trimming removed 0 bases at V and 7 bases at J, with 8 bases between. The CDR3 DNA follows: TGTGCCAGCAGCTTGGGGTATCGGGAGCAGTACTTC. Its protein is CASSLGYREQYF.

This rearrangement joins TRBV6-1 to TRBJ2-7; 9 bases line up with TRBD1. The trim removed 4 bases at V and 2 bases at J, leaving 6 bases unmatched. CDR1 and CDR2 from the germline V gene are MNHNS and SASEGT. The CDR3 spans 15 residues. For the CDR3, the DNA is TGTGCCAGCAGTGCCCCCGGGACAGGGACCTACGAGCAGTACTTC. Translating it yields CASSAPGTGTYEQYF.

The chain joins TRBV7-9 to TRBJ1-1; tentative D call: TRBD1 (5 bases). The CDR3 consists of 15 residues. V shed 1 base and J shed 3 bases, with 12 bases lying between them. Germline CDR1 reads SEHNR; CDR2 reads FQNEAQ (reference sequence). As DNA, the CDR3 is TGTGCCAGCAGCTTAGGTCTACAGGACTACACTGAAGCTTTCTTT. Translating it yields CASSLGLQDYTEAFF. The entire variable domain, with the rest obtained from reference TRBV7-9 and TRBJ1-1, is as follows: DTGVSQNPRHKITKRGQNVTFRCDPISEHNRLYWYRQTLGQGPEFLTYFQNEAQLEKSRLLSDRFSAERPKGSFSTLEIQRTEQGDSAMYLCASSLGLQDYTEAFFGQGTRLTVV.

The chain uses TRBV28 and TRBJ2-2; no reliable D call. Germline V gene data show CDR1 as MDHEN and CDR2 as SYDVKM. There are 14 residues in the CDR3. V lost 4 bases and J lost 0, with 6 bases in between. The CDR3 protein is CASSYLANTGELFF. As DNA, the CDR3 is TGTGCCAGCAGTTATCTCGCGAACACCGGGGAGCTGTTTTTT.

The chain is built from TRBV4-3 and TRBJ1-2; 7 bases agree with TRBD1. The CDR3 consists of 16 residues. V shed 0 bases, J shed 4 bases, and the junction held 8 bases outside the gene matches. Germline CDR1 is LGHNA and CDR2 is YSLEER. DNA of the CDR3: TGCGCCAGCAGCCAAGATTTTTCAGGGGGAGGCTATGGCTACACCTTC. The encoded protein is CASSQDFSGGGYGYTF.

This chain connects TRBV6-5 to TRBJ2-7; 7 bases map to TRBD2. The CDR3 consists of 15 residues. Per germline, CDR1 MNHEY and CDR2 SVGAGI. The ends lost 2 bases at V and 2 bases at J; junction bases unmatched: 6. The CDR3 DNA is TGTGCCAGCAGTTACGCGCTAGCGGCTACCTACGAGCAGTACTTC. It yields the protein CASSYALAATYEQYF.

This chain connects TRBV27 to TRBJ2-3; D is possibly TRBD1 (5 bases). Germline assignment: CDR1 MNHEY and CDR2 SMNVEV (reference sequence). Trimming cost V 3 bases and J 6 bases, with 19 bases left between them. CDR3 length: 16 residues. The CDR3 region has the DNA TGTGCCAGCAGTTTTACCGTGGGGCGTGGGCGGGATACGCAGTATTTT. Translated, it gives CASSFTVGRGRDTQYF.

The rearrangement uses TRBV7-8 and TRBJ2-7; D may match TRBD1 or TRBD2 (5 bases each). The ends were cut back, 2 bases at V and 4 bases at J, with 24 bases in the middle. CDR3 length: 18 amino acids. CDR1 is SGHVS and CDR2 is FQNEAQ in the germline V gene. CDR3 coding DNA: TGTGCCAGCAGCTTACCTAGAGGGTCGGGCAGGGAAGAATACGAGCAGTACTTC. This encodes CASSLPRGSGREEYEQYF. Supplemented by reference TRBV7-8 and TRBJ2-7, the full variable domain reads GAGVSQSPRYKVAKRGQDVALRCDPISGHVSLFWYQQALGQGPEFLTYFQNEAQLDKSGLPSDRFFAERPEGSVSTLKIQRTQQEDSAVYLCASSLPRGSGREEYEQYFGPGTRLTVT.

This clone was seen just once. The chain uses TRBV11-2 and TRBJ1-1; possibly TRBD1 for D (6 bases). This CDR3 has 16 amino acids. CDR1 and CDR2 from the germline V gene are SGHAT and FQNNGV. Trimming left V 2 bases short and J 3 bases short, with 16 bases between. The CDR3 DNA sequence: TGTGCCAGCAGCTTAAATGCAGGGGTAGTGTACACTGAAGCTTTCTTT. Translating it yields CASSLNAGVVYTEAFF.

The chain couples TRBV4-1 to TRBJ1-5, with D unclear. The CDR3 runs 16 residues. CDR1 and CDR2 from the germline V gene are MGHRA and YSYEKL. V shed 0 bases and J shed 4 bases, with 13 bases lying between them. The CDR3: CASSQERGGLNQPQHF. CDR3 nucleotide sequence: TGCGCCAGCAGCCAAGAGCGGGGAGGTTTGAATCAGCCCCAGCATTTT.

CDR3 bases: TGTGCCAGCAGCTCAAGGGGGAGAGGGACCGGGGAGCTGTTTTTT. Residues: CASSSRGRGTGELFF. The rearrangement links TRBV7-9 to TRBJ2-2; D possibly corresponds to TRBD1 (6 bases). The CDR3 has 15 residues. Germline V gene data show CDR1 as SEHNR and CDR2 as FQNEAQ (reference sequence). V shed 4 bases and J shed 5 bases, with 14 bases lying between them. Full variable domain (outside the CDR3, taken from reference TRBV7-9 and TRBJ2-2): DTGVSQNPRHKITKRGQNVTFRCDPISEHNRLYWYRQTLGQGPEFLTYFQNEAQLEKSRLLSDRFSAERPKGSFSTLEIQRTEQGDSAMYLCASSSRGRGTGELFFGEGSRLTVL.

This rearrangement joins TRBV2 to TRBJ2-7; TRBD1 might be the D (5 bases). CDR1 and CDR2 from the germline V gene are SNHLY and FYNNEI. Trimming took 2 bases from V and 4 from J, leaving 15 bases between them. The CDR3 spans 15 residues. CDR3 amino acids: CASSEMQGPVYEQYF. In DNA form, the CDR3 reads TGTGCCAGCAGTGAAATGCAGGGTCCAGTTTACGAGCAGTACTTC.

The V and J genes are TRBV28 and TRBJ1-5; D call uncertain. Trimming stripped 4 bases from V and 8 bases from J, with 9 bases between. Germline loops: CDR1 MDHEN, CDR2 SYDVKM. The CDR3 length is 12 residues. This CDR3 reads CASSSPAEPQHF. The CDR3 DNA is TGTGCCAGCAGTTCCCCCGCGGAGCCCCAGCATTTT.

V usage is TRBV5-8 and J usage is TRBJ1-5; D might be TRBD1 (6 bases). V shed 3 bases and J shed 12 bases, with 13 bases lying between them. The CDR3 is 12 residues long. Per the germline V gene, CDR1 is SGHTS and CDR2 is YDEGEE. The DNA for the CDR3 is TGTGCCAGCAGCTCTGGGACACGACACCAGCATTTT. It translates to CASSSGTRHQHF.